This T cell receptor (beta chain) was observed in a study of blood T cell repertoires in COVID-19. Trimming removed 6 bases at V and 9 bases at J, with 15 bases between. The CDR3 sequence is 13 residues long. In the authors' methods: It was from reference gene primer amplification that nucleated cell counts were estimated. Measured with immunoSEQ multiplex PCR; TCRdb has only the in-frame clones, and not every one. Clonal size and the V and J genes are those of that table, whereas D and trimming came from the DNA. The sample has 210,000 or so clones, about nine tenths seen once; the top ten hold roughly 2.5%.

This rearrangement joins TRBV12-3 or TRBV12-4 to TRBJ2-4; possible D gene TRBD1, 6 bases. The receptor's source is a woman in her sixties or seventies with acute or convalescent COVID-19. Sequencing used peripheral blood. The CDR3 DNA sequence: TGTGCCAGCAGCTCAGGGGAAGGCGGCATTCAGTACTTC. Translating gives CASSSGEGGIQYF.